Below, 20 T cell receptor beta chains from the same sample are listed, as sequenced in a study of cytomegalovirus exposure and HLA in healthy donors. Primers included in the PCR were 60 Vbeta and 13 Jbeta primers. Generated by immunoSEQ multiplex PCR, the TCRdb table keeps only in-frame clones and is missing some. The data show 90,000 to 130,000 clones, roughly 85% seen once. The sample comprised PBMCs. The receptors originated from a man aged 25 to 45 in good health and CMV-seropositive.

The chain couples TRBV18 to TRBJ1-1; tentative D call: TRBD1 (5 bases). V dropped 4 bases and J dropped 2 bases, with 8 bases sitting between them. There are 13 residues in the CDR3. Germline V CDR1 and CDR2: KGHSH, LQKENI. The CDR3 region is CASSLDRNTEAFF. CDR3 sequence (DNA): TGTGCCAGCTCACTCGACAGAAACACTGAAGCTTTCTTT. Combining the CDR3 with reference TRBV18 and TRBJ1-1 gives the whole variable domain NAGVMQNPRHLVRRRGQEARLRCSPMKGHSHVYWYRQLPEEGLKFMVYLQKENIIDESGMPKERFSAEFPKEGPSILRIQQVVRGDSAAYFCASSLDRNTEAFFGQGTRLTVV.

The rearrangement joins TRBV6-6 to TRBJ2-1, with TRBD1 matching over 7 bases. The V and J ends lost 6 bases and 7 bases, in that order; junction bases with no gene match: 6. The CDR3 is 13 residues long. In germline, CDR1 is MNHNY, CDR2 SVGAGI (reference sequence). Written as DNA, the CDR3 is TGTGCCAGCAGGGGAGACAGGGCAAATGAGCAGTTCTTC. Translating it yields CASRGDRANEQFF.

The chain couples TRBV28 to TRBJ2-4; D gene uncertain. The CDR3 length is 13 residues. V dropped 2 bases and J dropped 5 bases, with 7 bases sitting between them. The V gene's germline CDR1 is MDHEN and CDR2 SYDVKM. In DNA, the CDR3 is TGTGCCAGCAGTTTACTATATGAAAACATTCAGTACTTC. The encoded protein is CASSLLYENIQYF. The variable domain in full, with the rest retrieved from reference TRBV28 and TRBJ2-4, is DVKVTQSSRYLVKRTGEKVFLECVQDMDHENMFWYRQDPGLGLRLIYFSYDVKMKEKGDIPEGYSVSREKKERFSLILESASTNQTSMYLCASSLLYENIQYFGAGTRLSVL.

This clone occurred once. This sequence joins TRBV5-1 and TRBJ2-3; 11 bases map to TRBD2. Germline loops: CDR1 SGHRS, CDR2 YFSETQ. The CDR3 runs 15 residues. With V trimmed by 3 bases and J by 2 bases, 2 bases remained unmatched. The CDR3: CASSSGLADTDTQYF. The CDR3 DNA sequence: TGCGCCAGCAGCTCGGGACTAGCGGACACAGATACGCAGTATTTT. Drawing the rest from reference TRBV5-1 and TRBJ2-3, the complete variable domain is KAGVTQTPRYLIKTRGQQVTLSCSPISGHRSVSWYQQTPGQGLQFLFEYFSETQRNKGNFPGRFSGRQFSNSRSEMNVSTLELGDSALYLCASSSGLADTDTQYFGPGTRLTVL.

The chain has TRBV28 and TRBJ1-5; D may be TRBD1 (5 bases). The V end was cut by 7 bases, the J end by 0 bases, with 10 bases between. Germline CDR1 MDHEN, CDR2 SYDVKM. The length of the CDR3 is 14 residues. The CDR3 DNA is TGTGCCAGCAAAGCGGGGGTTAGCAATCAGCCCCAGCATTTT. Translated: CASKAGVSNQPQHF.

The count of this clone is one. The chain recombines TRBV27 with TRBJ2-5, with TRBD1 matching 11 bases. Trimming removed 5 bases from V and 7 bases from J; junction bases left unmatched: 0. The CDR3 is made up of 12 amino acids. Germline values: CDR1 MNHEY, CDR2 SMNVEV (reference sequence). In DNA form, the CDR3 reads TGTGCCAGCAGTGGGACAGGGGGGACCCAGTACTTC. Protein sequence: CASSGTGGTQYF.

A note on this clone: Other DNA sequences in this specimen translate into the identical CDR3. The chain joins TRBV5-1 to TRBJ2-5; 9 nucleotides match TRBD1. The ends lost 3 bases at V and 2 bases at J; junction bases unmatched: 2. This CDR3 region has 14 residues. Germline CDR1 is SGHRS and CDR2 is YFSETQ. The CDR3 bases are TGCGCCAGCAGCTCTGGACAGGGGCAAGAGACCCAGTACTTC. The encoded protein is CASSSGQGQETQYF.

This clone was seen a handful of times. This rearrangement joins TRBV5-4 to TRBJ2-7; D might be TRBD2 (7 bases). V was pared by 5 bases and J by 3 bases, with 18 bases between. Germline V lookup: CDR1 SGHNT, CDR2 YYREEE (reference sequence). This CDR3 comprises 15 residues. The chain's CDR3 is CASSLRGGQNYEQYF. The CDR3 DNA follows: TGTGCCAGCAGTTTGAGGGGGGGGCAAAACTACGAGCAGTACTTC.

Here the CDR3 reads CASSRVTSGGEQFF. As DNA, the CDR3 is TGTGCCAGCAGCCGGGTGACTAGCGGGGGGGAGCAGTTCTTC. The rearrangement uses TRBV14 and TRBJ2-1, with 13 bases identical to TRBD2. The junction had 4 bases not matched to a gene; V was cut back by 4 bases and J by 10 bases. The CDR3 loop spans 14 amino acids. Germline CDR1 reads SGHDN; CDR2 reads FVKESK.

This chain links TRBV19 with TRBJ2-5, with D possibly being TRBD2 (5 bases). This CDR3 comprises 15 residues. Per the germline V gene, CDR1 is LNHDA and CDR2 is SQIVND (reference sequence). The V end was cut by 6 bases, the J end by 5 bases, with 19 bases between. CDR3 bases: TGTGCCAGTAGCCCTCAAAGTGCCCCGGGGGAGACCCAGTACTTC. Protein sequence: CASSPQSAPGETQYF.

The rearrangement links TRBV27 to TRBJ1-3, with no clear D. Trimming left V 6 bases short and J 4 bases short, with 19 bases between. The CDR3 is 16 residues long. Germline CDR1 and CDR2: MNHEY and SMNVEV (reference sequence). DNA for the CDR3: TGTGCCAGCAGCCCCCTTACCGGAGTGGCAGGAAACACCATATATTTT. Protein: CASSPLTGVAGNTIYF.

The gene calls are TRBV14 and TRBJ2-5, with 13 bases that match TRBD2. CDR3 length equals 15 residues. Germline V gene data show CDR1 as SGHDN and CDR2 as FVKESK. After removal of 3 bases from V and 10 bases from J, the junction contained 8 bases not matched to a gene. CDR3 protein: CASSQGLAGNSGQYF. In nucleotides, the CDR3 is TGTGCCAGCAGCCAGGGACTAGCGGGGAATAGCGGCCAGTACTTC. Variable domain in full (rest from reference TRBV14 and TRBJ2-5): EAGVTQFPSHSVIEKGQTVTLRCDPISGHDNLYWYRRVMGKEIKFLLHFVKESKQDESGMPNNRFLAERTGGTYSTLKVQPAELEDSGVYFCASSQGLAGNSGQYFGPGTRLLVL.

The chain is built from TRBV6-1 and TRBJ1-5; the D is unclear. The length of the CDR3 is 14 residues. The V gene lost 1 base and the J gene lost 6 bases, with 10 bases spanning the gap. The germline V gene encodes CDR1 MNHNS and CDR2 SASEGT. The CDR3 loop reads CASSEVAAGQPQHF. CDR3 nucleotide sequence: TGTGCCAGCAGTGAAGTAGCAGCGGGTCAGCCCCAGCATTTT.

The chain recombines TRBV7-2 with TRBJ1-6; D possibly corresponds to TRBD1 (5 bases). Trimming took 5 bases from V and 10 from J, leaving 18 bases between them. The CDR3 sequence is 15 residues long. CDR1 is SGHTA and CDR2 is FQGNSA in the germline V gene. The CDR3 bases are TGTGCCAGCAGCCCCACTCCGGGGGTGCGGTCACCCCTCCACTTT. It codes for CASSPTPGVRSPLHF.

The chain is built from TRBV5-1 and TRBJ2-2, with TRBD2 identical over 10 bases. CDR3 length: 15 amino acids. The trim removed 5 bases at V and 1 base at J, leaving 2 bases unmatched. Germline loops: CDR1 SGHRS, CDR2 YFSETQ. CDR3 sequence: CASRLAGMNTGELFF. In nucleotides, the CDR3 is TGCGCCAGCAGACTAGCGGGGATGAACACCGGGGAGCTGTTTTTT.

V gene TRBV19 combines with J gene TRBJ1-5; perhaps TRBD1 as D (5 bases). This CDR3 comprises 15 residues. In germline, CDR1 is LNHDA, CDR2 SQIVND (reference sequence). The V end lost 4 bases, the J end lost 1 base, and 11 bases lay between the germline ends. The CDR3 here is CASSTRGSSNQPQHF. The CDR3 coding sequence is TGTGCCAGTAGTACTCGGGGGTCGAGCAATCAGCCCCAGCATTTT.

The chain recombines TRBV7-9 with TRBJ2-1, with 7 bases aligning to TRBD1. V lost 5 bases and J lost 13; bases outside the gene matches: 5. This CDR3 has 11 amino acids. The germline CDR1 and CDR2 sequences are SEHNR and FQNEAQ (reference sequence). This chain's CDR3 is CASSHGQDQFF. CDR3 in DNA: TGTGCCAGCAGCCACGGACAGGATCAGTTCTTC. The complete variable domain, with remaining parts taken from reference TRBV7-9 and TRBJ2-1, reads DTGVSQNPRHKITKRGQNVTFRCDPISEHNRLYWYRQTLGQGPEFLTYFQNEAQLEKSRLLSDRFSAERPKGSFSTLEIQRTEQGDSAMYLCASSHGQDQFFGPGTRLTVL.

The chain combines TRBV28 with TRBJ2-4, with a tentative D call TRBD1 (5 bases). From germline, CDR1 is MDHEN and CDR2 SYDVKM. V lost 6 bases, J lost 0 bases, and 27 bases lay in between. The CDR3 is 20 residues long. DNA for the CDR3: TGTGCCAGCAGACCTTCGAGGACCGGTGGGGCTATTTTAGCCAAAAACATTCAGTACTTC. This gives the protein CASRPSRTGGAILAKNIQYF.

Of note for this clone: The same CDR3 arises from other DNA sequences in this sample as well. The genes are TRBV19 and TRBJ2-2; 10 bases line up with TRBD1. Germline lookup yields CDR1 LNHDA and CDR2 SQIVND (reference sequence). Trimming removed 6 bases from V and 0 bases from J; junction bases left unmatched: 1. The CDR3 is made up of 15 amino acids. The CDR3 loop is CASRTGGPNTGELFF. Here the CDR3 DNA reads TGTGCCAGTAGGACAGGGGGCCCGAACACCGGGGAGCTGTTTTTT.

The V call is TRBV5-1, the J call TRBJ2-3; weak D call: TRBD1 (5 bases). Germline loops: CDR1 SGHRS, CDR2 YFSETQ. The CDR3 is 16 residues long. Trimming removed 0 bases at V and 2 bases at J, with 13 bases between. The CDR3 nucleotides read TGCGCCAGCAGCTTGGGAACTGGGGCTTCCACAGATACGCAGTATTTT. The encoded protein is CASSLGTGASTDTQYF.